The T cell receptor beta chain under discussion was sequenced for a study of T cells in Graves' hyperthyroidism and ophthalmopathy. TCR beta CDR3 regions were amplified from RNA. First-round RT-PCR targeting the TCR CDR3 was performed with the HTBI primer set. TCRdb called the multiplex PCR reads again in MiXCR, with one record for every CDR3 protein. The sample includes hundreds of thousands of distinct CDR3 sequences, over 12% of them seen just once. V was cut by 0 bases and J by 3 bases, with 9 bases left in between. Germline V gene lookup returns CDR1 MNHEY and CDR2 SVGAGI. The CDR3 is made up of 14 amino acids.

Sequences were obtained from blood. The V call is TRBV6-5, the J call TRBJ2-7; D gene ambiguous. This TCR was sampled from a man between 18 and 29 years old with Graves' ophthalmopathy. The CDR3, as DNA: TGTGCCAGCAGTTACTCGGTTTGGGGCTACGAGCAGTACTTC. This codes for CASSYSVWGYEQYF.